Below are 14 T cell receptor beta chains sequenced from a single sample in a study of beta chain features in type 1 diabetes. General study points: Moderate but significant shortening of TCRB CDR3s was recorded in all four CD4+ subsets from Type 1 diabetes patients.

Expressed TCRB transcripts were sequenced after all isolated RNA was converted to cDNA. Profiling relied on immunoSEQ multiplex PCR, and the TCRdb table lists in-frame clones only, not all of them. The sample has around 150,000 clones; 6.5% to 10% are singletons. Their antigens remain unidentified. The specimen was central memory CD4+ T cells from blood. These receptors came from a woman aged 18-29 years with type 1 diabetes.

The rearrangement joins TRBV7-2 to TRBJ2-1, with 8 nucleotides matching TRBD1. Germline V gene sequence: CDR1 SGHTA, CDR2 FQGNSA. The CDR3 length is 14 residues. The junction had 9 bases not matched to a gene; V was cut back by 5 bases and J by 9 bases. CDR3 amino acids: CASSPRQGTGEQFF. For the CDR3, the DNA is TGTGCCAGCAGCCCCAGACAGGGGACCGGTGAGCAGTTCTTC.

The chain has TRBV28 and TRBJ2-7; D call uncertain. The CDR3 extends over 10 amino acids. The germline V gene has CDR1 MDHEN and CDR2 SYDVKM. Trimming stripped 8 bases from V and 5 bases from J, with 7 bases between. CDR3 protein: CASGQDEQYF. The DNA for the CDR3 is TGTGCCAGCGGCCAGGACGAGCAGTACTTC.

The V and J genes are TRBV6-1 and TRBJ2-1; no clear D gene. With 4 bases removed from V and 7 bases from J, the gap between germline ends came to 11 bases. CDR1 and CDR2 from the germline V gene are MNHNS and SASEGT. This CDR3 comprises 13 residues. Written as DNA, the CDR3 is TGTGCCAGCAGTGTGTGGCCTTATAATGAGCAGTTCTTC. Translation gives CASSVWPYNEQFF.

The rearrangement links TRBV29-1 to TRBJ2-7, with 7 nucleotides matching TRBD1. Germline V gives CDR1 SQVTM, CDR2 ANQGSEA. CDR3 size: 12 residues. J gave up 3 bases and V 7 bases, and 6 bases lay outside the gene matches. The CDR3 is CSGRDRLYEQYF. The CDR3 DNA reads TGCAGCGGCCGGGACAGACTCTACGAGCAGTACTTC.

This clone was observed a few times. The chain couples TRBV5-1 to TRBJ2-1; TRBD2 aligns across 13 bases. The V segment lost 4 bases and the J segment 5 bases; nucleotides outside the gene matches: 6. Germline V gene sequence: CDR1 SGHRS, CDR2 YFSETQ. The CDR3 totals 16 residues. CDR3 amino acids: CASSDQTSGGHNEQFF. DNA of the CDR3: TGCGCCAGCAGCGACCAGACTAGCGGGGGGCACAATGAGCAGTTCTTC.

CDR3 coding DNA: TGTGCCAGCAGCAACCGGGACAGTGGAACAGATACGCAGTATTTT. Translation gives CASSNRDSGTDTQYF. J is TRBJ2-3 and V is TRBV7-9; 7 bases align to TRBD1. CDR3 length: 15 residues. Germline assignment: CDR1 SEHNR and CDR2 FQNEAQ (reference sequence). V was clipped by 5 bases and J by 3 bases; unmatched bases: 8.

The chain combines TRBV25-1 with TRBJ2-7; no clear D. The CDR3 runs to 14 residues. CDR1 is MGHDK, CDR2 SYGVNS, per germline. V dropped 3 bases and J dropped 6 bases, with 15 bases sitting between them. The CDR3 DNA reads TGTGCCAGCAGTGATCGGTTTCCGTACGGCGAGCAGTACTTC. This gives the protein CASSDRFPYGEQYF.

Comment on this clone: The same CDR3 can be traced to other DNA sequences in this sample. The CDR3 region has the DNA TGTGCCAGCAGTTTGCAGGGCTACGAGCAGTACTTC. Protein product: CASSLQGYEQYF. The V call is TRBV28, the J call TRBJ2-7; D is perhaps TRBD1 (5 bases). The CDR3 sequence is 12 residues long. Germline V CDR1 and CDR2: MDHEN, SYDVKM. Trimming removed 3 bases from V and 3 bases from J, with 6 bases in between.

The sample holds a few counts of this clone. The V call is TRBV15, the J call TRBJ1-5, with D unresolved. The V and J ends lost 6 bases and 5 bases respectively, with 14 bases between them. Germline lookup yields CDR1 LNHNV and CDR2 YYDKDF (reference sequence). The CDR3 runs 14 residues. The CDR3 loop reads CATSPGRRDQPQHF. Written as DNA, the CDR3 is TGTGCCACCAGTCCTGGACGGAGGGATCAGCCCCAGCATTTT.

V and J are TRBV27 and TRBJ2-1; D is unclear. The CDR3 has 12 residues. V gave up 5 bases and J gave up 6 bases, with 8 bases separating them. Germline loops: CDR1 MNHEY, CDR2 SMNVEV (reference sequence). Here the CDR3 reads CASSRYRNEQFF. CDR3 bases: TGTGCCAGCAGTCGGTACCGCAATGAGCAGTTCTTC.

Concerning this clone itself: The germline gene is not matched at one end of the junction; a read error may be the cause. The V and J genes are TRBV28 and TRBJ1-5; 8 nucleotides align to TRBD1. Per the germline V gene, CDR1 is MDHEN and CDR2 is SYDVKM. This CDR3 is built from 15 residues. CDR3 sequence: CASSSGQAGKQPQHF. The CDR3 DNA is TGTGCCAGCAGTTCGGGACAGGCGGGCAAACAGCCCCAGCATTTT.

The J gene is TRBJ2-7, the V gene TRBV10-3, with D possibly TRBD1 on 6 matching bases. CDR3 size: 14 residues. V gave up 7 bases and J gave up 1 base, with 14 bases separating them. The germline gives CDR1 ENHRY, CDR2 SYGVKD. Written as DNA, the CDR3 is TGTGCCATCATCTCGGAAACAGGGTCCTACGAGCAGTACTTC. This encodes CAIISETGSYEQYF.

The genes are TRBV7-9 and TRBJ1-2, with D perhaps TRBD1 (5 bases). This CDR3 has 13 residues. Per germline, CDR1 SEHNR and CDR2 FQNEAQ (reference sequence). The V end lost 5 bases, the J end lost 2 bases, and 9 bases lay between the germline ends. The CDR3 spells CASSPRGNYGYTF. The DNA for the CDR3 is TGTGCCAGCAGCCCTAGGGGCAACTATGGCTACACCTTC.

The chain employs TRBV11-2 and TRBJ2-3, with a possible D match to TRBD2 (5 bases). Trimming took 4 bases from V and 5 from J, leaving 13 bases between them. The CDR3 runs 14 residues. Germline assignment: CDR1 SGHAT and CDR2 FQNNGV. The CDR3: CASSSSGGGDTQYF. The CDR3 DNA follows: TGTGCCAGCAGCTCCTCGGGCGGAGGAGATACGCAGTATTTT.